This T cell receptor (beta chain) was found in a study of cytomegalovirus exposure and HLA in healthy donors. Regarding the study as a whole: Association of a missense DCLRE1C variant with TCR beta V- and J-gene trimming was reported in a later analysis.

In regard to this clone: The antigen remains unidentified.

The CDR3 has 14 amino acids. The V segment lost 1 base and the J segment 5 bases; nucleotides outside the gene matches: 2. Germline loops: CDR1 MGHRA, CDR2 YSYEKL. Amplification used 60 Vbeta primers and 13 Jbeta primers. Here immunoSEQ multiplex PCR was the method, and the copy in TCRdb shows in-frame clones only, minus some. The repertoire consists of 150,000 to 200,000 clones, with roughly 79% occurring once and the leading ten covering around 1.9%. The V gene is TRBV4-1, the J gene TRBJ2-7; 10 bases match TRBD1. The sequence derives from a man younger than 40 in good health and CMV-seronegative. Sequences were obtained from PBMCs. In DNA, the CDR3 is TGCGCCAGCAGCCAAGGGACAGGGGGGCACGAGCAGTACTTC. It encodes CASSQGTGGHEQYF.